Listed below are T cell receptor beta chains from one sample, sequenced in a study of cytomegalovirus exposure and HLA in healthy donors. The data were produced by immunoSEQ multiplex PCR, yet TCRdb's version contains in-frame clones alone and is incomplete. This sample yields 140,000 or so clones, of which roughly 68% are seen a single time; around 4% belongs to the top ten. The sample was PBMCs. The origin of the receptors is a man aged 60-69 years in good health and CMV-seronegative. CDR3s include the opening cysteine and the closing phenylalanine or tryptophan. The D gene is left open where the match is weak. Clone size is stated in some rows and not others, as once, few, many or a class when expanded.

j_call clone_size v_call d_call cdr3_nt cdr3_aa
TRBJ2-5 - TRBV19 TRBD2 TGTGCCACGGGAAGGGGACTAGCGGGGGAGACCCAGTACTTC CATGRGLAGETQYF
TRBJ2-3 - TRBV5-4 - TGTGCCAGCAGCTTCCCTTTACCGGGAGATACGCAGTATTTT CASSFPLPGDTQYF
TRBJ2-1 - TRBV5-1 TRBD2 TGCGCCAGCAGCCCCGGACTAGCGGGAGATGATGAGCAGTTCTTC CASSPGLAGDDEQFF
TRBJ2-7 few TRBV7-8 TRBD2 TGTGCCAGCAGCTTAATGGTTGGGACTAGCAGCTCCTACGAGCAGTACTTC CASSLMVGTSSSYEQYF
TRBJ1-1 - TRBV9 TRBD1 TGTGCCAGCAGCGCCGCCGGGACAGTGGGAGCTTTCTTT CASSAAGTVGAFF
TRBJ1-2 once TRBV14 TRBD1 TGTGCCAGCAGCTCGACCAGGCCCTTAAAGACAGGGGGCGATTACTATGGCTACACCTTC CASSSTRPLKTGGDYYGYTF
TRBJ1-1 - TRBV7-9 - TGTGCCAGCAGCTTAGATCCCCGGGACACTGAAGCTTTCTTT CASSLDPRDTEAFF
TRBJ1-2 - TRBV7-9 TRBD1 TGTGCCAGCAGCTTAGGGACAGGGGATGGCTACACCTTC CASSLGTGDGYTF
TRBJ2-7 - TRBV27 - TGTGCCAGCAGTCCCGGGAGATCCTACGAGCAGTACTTC CASSPGRSYEQYF
TRBJ1-2 - TRBV6-1 TRBD1 TGTGCCAGCAGTGGACAGGGGTGGTATGGCTACACCTTC CASSGQGWYGYTF
TRBJ2-5 - TRBV27 - TGTGCCAGCAGTCCAACAAAGGAGACCCAGTACTTC CASSPTKETQYF
TRBJ2-7 few TRBV6-1 TRBD1 TGTGCCAGCAGTGGACAGGGTGGCTCCTACGAGCAGTACTTC CASSGQGGSYEQYF
TRBJ2-7 - TRBV5-6 - TGTGCCAGCAGCTTGCCACAGTCCTACGAGCAGTACTTC CASSLPQSYEQYF
TRBJ2-2 - TRBV18 - TGTGCCAGCAGGCGGGGAACAGGCCGGAGCACCGGGGAGCTGTTTTTT CASRRGTGRSTGELFF
TRBJ1-4 few TRBV5-1 TRBD1 TGCGCCAGCAGCGCCACCGTCAGCGGGACAGGGGGCGACCGTGAAAAACTGTTTTTT CASSATVSGTGGDREKLFF
TRBJ2-2 - TRBV9 - TGTGCCAGCAGCGTAGGGAGCGGTATAGCGGACACCGGGGAGCTGTTTTTT CASSVGSGIADTGELFF
TRBJ1-2 - TRBV15 TRBD1 TGTGCCACCAGCAGAGAGACAGGGGCCCTTCTCAATGGCTACACCTTC CATSRETGALLNGYTF
TRBJ2-7 - TRBV20-1 - TGCAGTGCTATATCCAGAGAGCAGTACTTC CSAISREQYF
TRBJ2-5 - TRBV10-2 TRBD1 TGCGCCAGCATTCCTTCGGGACAGGGCGGGGGGACCCAGTACTTC CASIPSGQGGGTQYF
TRBJ2-7 few TRBV6-1 - TGTGCCAGCAGTGAAGCTGGAACAGCCTACGAGCAGTACTTC CASSEAGTAYEQYF
TRBJ2-7 - TRBV5-4 TRBD1 TGTGCCAGCAGCACGCGGACAGGGGCCTCCTACGAGCAGTACTTC CASSTRTGASYEQYF
TRBJ2-5 - TRBV30 - TGTGCCTGGAGACCCTCTCCGGGGGTTGCCATCCGAGAGACCCAGTACTTC CAWRPSPGVAIRETQYF
TRBJ2-7 - TRBV6-1 TRBD1 TGTGCCAGCAGTGCGACAGGGGGAGGTTACGAGCAGTACTTC CASSATGGGYEQYF
TRBJ1-5 - TRBV6-1 TRBD1 TGTGCCACCCGGACAGGGAAACAGCCCCAGCATTTT CATRTGKQPQHF
TRBJ1-1 - TRBV10-2 - TGCGCCAGCAGTGCAGGGGCGGAGAACACTGAAGCTTTCTTT CASSAGAENTEAFF
TRBJ1-1 - TRBV7-9 TRBD1 TGTGCCAGCAGCGGTCGACAGGGGGTGAACACTGAAGCTTTCTTT CASSGRQGVNTEAFF
TRBJ1-2 - TRBV7-2 TRBD1 TGTGCCAGCACCCAGGGGGGCTCCTATGGCTACACCTTC CASTQGGSYGYTF
TRBJ1-5 - TRBV4-3 - TGCGCCAGCAGCCAAGATCCCGGAGCGGGAGAGTGGCGCAATCAGCCCCAGCATTTT CASSQDPGAGEWRNQPQHF
TRBJ1-2 - TRBV28 TRBD1 TGTGCCAGCACCCTCCCCCGGGACAGGGGGGGCTCTAACTATGGCTACACCTTC CASTLPRDRGGSNYGYTF
TRBJ2-2 - TRBV6-4 - TGTGCCAGCAGTCTAAAGGTTGGACAGCCCGGGGAGCTGTTTTTT CASSLKVGQPGELFF
TRBJ2-3 - TRBV5-1 - TGCGCCAGCAGCCTGGGTGGCAGGAGCACAGATACGCAGTATTTT CASSLGGRSTDTQYF
TRBJ1-4 - TRBV19 TRBD1 TGTGCCAGTAGCCAACAGGGGGCGAGAAATGAAAAACTGTTTTTT CASSQQGARNEKLFF
TRBJ2-2 - TRBV15 TRBD1 TGTGCCACCAGCAGAGATCTTCCCGGGACAGTGAACACCGGGGAGCTGTTTTTT CATSRDLPGTVNTGELFF
TRBJ2-7 - TRBV19 TRBD1 TGTGCCAGTAGTATGCAGGGGGCTCAGCAGTACTTC CASSMQGAQQYF
TRBJ1-4 - TRBV19 TRBD1 TGTGCCAGTAGCACCGGGACAGGGAATGAAAAACTGTTTTTT CASSTGTGNEKLFF
TRBJ2-1 few TRBV7-9 - TGTGCCAGCAGCTTAGCATCCGTAAGGGGGCAGTTCTTC CASSLASVRGQFF
TRBJ1-1 - TRBV2 - TGTGCCAGCAGCGGACTCTCCGTGAACACTGAAGCTTTCTTT CASSGLSVNTEAFF
TRBJ1-3 - TRBV30 - TGTGCCTGGAGTGTACGGAGCTCTGGAAACACCATATATTTT CAWSVRSSGNTIYF
TRBJ1-6 - TRBV5-1 TRBD1 TGCGCCAGCAGCCCGGGACAGGGGAATTCACCCCTCCACTTT CASSPGQGNSPLHF
TRBJ1-1 - TRBV19 - TGTGCCAGTAGTATCCTGGCAGGGCGGGAACCTGAAGCTTTCTTT CASSILAGREPEAFF
TRBJ1-2 - TRBV30 TRBD1 TGTGCCTGGAGCCACCGGGACAGGGGTGCCAACTATGGCTACACCTTC CAWSHRDRGANYGYTF